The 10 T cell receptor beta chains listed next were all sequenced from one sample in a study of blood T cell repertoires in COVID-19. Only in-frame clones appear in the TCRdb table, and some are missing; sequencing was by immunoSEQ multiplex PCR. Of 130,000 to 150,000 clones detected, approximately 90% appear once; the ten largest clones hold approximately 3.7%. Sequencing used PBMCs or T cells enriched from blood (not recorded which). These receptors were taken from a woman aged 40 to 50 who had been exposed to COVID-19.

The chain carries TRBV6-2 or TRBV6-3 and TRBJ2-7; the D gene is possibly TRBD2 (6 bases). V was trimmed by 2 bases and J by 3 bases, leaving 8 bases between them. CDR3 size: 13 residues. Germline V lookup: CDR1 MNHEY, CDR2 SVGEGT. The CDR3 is CASSYREVYEQYF. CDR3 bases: TGTGCCAGCAGTTACAGGGAGGTCTACGAGCAGTACTTC.

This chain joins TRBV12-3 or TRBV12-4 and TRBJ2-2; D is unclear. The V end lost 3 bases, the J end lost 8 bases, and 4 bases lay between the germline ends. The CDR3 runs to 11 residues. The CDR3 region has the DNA TGTGCCAGCAGTTTCTTAGGGGAGCTGTTTTTT. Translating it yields CASSFLGELFF.

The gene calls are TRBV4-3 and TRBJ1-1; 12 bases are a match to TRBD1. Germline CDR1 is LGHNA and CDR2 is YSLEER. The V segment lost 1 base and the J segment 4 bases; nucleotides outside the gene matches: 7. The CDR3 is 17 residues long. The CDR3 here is CASSQGGTGGFLTEAFF. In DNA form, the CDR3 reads TGCGCCAGCAGCCAAGGAGGGACAGGGGGCTTTCTCACTGAAGCTTTCTTT.

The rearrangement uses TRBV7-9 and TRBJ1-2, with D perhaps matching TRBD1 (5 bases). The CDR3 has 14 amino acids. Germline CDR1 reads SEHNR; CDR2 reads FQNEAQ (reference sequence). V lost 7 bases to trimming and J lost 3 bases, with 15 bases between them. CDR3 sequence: CASTTGEGYYGYTF. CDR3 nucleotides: TGTGCCAGCACCACCGGGGAGGGGTACTATGGCTACACCTTC. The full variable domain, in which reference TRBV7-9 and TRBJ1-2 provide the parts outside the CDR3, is DTGVSQNPRHKITKRGQNVTFRCDPISEHNRLYWYRQTLGQGPEFLTYFQNEAQLEKSRLLSDRFSAERPKGSFSTLEIQRTEQGDSAMYLCASTTGEGYYGYTFGSGTRLTVV.

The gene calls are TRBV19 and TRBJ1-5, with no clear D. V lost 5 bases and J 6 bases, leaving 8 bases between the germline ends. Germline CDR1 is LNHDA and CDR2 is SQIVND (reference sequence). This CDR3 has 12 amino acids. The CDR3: CASSFGSQPQHF. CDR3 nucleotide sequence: TGTGCCAGTAGTTTTGGGAGTCAGCCCCAGCATTTT.

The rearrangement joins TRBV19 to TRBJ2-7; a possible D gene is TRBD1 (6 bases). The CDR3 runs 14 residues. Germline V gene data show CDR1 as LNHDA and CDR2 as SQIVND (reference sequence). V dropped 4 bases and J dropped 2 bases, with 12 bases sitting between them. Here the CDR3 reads CASSTQQGTYEQYF. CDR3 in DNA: TGTGCCAGTAGTACCCAACAGGGAACCTACGAGCAGTACTTC.

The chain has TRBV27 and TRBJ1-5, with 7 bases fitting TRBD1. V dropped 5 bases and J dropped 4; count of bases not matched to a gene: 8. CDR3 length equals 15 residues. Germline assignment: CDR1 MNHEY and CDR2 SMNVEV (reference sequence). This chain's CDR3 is CASSRTGTENQPQHF. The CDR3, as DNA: TGTGCCAGCAGTAGAACCGGGACAGAGAATCAGCCCCAGCATTTT.

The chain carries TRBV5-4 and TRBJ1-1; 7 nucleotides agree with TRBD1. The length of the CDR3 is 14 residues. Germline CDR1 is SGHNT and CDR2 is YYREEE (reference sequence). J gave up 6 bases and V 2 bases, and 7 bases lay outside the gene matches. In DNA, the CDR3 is TGTGCCAGCAGCTTACAGGGGTTTGACGCTGAAGCTTTCTTT. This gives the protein CASSLQGFDAEAFF.

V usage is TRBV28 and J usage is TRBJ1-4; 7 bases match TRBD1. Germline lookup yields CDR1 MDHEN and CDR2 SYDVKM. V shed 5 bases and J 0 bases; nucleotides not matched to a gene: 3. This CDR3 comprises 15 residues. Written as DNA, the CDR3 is TGTGCCAGCAGTCCAGGGGGTGCAACTAATGAAAAACTGTTTTTT. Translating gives CASSPGGATNEKLFF.

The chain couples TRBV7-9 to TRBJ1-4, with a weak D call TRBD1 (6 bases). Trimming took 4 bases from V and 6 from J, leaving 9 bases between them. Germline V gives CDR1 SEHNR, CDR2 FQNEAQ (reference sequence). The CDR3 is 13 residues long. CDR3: CASSWGGDEKLFF. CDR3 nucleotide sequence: TGTGCCAGCAGCTGGGGGGGCGATGAAAAACTGTTTTTT.